These T cell receptor beta chains were read from a single sample in a study of T cells in Graves' hyperthyroidism and ophthalmopathy. TCRdb reprocessed the multiplex PCR reads with MiXCR, giving one entry per CDR3 protein. The top ten hold 15% to 19% of the sample, which has 350,000 or so distinct CDR3 sequences, around a sixth seen once. Sequencing used blood. The receptors shown here come from a woman aged 40 to 49 with Graves' ophthalmopathy. Each CDR3 is given with its conserved first and last residue. D genes are given only for firm matches. Size tells how often a clone was seen (once, few, many) or the class of an expanded clone, and some rows leave it out.

V	D	J	size	DNA	CDR3
TRBV12-3/TRBV12-4	TRBD1	TRBJ2-5	many	TGTGCCAGCAGTCTAAGGACAGGGTTGTTGAAGACCCAGTACTTC	CASSLRTGLLKTQYF
TRBV24-1	NA	TRBJ2-7	many	TGTGCCACCAGTGCGGCTCAGCAGTACTTC	CATSAAQQYF
TRBV12-3/TRBV12-4	TRBD1	TRBJ1-2	NA	TGTGCCAGCAGTACCGGGACAGCTACTACCCATGGCTACACCTTC	CASSTGTATTHGYTF
TRBV15	TRBD2	TRBJ2-5	NA	TGTGCCACCAGTCTCTACACGGGACTAGCGGGAGTTTCGGAGACCCAGTACTTC	CATSLYTGLAGVSETQYF
TRBV25-1	NA	TRBJ2-2	NA	TGTGCCAGCAGTGATTCTCCCGGGGAGCTGTTTTTT	CASSDSPGELFF
TRBV11-2	TRBD2	TRBJ2-5	many	TGTGCCAGCAGCTTTCGGGGGGGGGGAGAGACCCAGTACTTC	CASSFRGGGETQYF
TRBV30	NA	TRBJ1-1	NA	TGTGCCTGGAGTGTAGAGCGATGGACAGCCGTGAAAGATGAAGCTTTCTTT	CAWSVERWTAVKDEAFF
TRBV12-3/TRBV12-4	NA	TRBJ1-2	many	TGTGCCAGCAGTTTAATAGGGTATGGCTACACCTTC	CASSLIGYGYTF
TRBV2	NA	TRBJ2-7	many	TGTGCCAGCAGTGCATTTTTATCTTCCTACGAGCAGTACTTC	CASSAFLSSYEQYF
TRBV28	NA	TRBJ2-2	many	TGTGCCAGCAGTTCCCGGACGGCGTGGGCCTCGAACACCGGGGAGCTGTTTTTT	CASSSRTAWASNTGELFF
TRBV12-3/TRBV12-4	TRBD1	TRBJ2-2	many	TGTGCCAGCAGATCTCCGACAGGGGGCAACACCGGGGAGCTGCTTTTT	CASRSPTGGNTGELLF
TRBV12-3/TRBV12-4	TRBD1	TRBJ2-2	many	TGTGCCAGCAGTTTCCCGGGACAGGGTAAAGGGGAGCTGTTTTTT	CASSFPGQGKGELFF
TRBV12-5	TRBD2	TRBJ2-4	many	TGTGCTAGTGGGGGGACTAGTGGCATTCAGTACTTC	CASGGTSGIQYF
TRBV3-1	TRBD1	TRBJ1-2	many	TGTGCCAGCAGCCCCCAGACAGGGGATGGCTACACCTTC	CASSPQTGDGYTF
TRBV24-1	NA	TRBJ1-2	many	TGTGCCACCAGTGTTACGGGACAAGTTGGCTACACCTTC	CATSVTGQVGYTF
TRBV19	TRBD1	TRBJ2-5	many	TGTGCCAGTAAAGGACAGGGGCAGAAGACCCAGTACTTC	CASKGQGQKTQYF
TRBV4-3	NA	TRBJ2-7	many	TGCGCCAGCAGCCAAGGGTACAGAAACTACGAGCAGTACTTC	CASSQGYRNYEQYF
TRBV6-2/TRBV6-3	NA	TRBJ2-5	many	TGTGCCAGCAGTTACTCGCGCCAGTCAAGGGAGACCCAGTACTTC	CASSYSRQSRETQYF
TRBV19	NA	TRBJ1-5	many	TGTGCCAGTACGCGGAGCAATCAGCCCCAGCATTTT	CASTRSNQPQHF
TRBV24-1	NA	TRBJ1-5	NA	TGTGCCACCAGTGAAGGACGGAGCAATCAGCCCCAGCATTTT	CATSEGRSNQPQHF
TRBV7-9	NA	TRBJ2-3	many	TGTGCCAGCAGCCCTCGGGGACCAGATACGCAGTATTTT	CASSPRGPDTQYF
TRBV24-1	TRBD1	TRBJ2-7	many	TGTGCCACCAGTGATTTTCGCTCCGAGACAGGGCTTTACGAGCAGTACTTC	CATSDFRSETGLYEQYF
TRBV5-1	TRBD2	TRBJ2-5	NA	TGCGCCAGCAGCTGGGGACTAGCGGGAAAGGCAGAGACCCAGTACTTC	CASSWGLAGKAETQYF
TRBV27	NA	TRBJ2-7	many	TGTGCCAGTTCGCTGCTGGGCGGGAAGCCCTACGAGCAGTACTTC	CASSLLGGKPYEQYF
TRBV20-1	TRBD2	TRBJ2-2	many	TGCAGTGCCGGTCAAGCGGGAGGGGTCACCGGGGAGCTGTTTTTT	CSAGQAGGVTGELFF
TRBV14	NA	TRBJ2-2	few	TGTGCCAGCAGCCAAGGGGGGCGGAAGACCGGGGAGCTGTTTTTT	CASSQGGRKTGELFF
TRBV28	TRBD2	TRBJ2-7	few	TGTGCCACGGGACTAGCGGGTTACGAGCAGTACTTC	CATGLAGYEQYF
TRBV10-3	TRBD2	TRBJ2-7	once	TGTGCCATTACTAGCGGGGCCGCCTACGAGCAGTACTTC	CAITSGAAYEQYF